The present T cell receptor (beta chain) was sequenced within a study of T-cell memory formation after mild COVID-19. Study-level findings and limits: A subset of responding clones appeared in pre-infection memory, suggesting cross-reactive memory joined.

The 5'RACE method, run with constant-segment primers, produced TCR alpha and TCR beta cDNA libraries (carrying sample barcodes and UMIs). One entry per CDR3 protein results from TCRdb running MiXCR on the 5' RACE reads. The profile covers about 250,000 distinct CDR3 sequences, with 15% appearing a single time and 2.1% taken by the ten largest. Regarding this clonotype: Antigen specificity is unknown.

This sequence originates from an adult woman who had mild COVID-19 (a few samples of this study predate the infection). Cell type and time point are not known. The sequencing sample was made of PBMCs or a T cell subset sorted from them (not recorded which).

CDR3 sequence reads: CASSPRLGDTQYF. DNA of the CDR3: TGTGCCAGCAGCCCCCGACTTGGAGATACGCAGTATTTT. V gene TRBV14 combines with J gene TRBJ2-3; D call uncertain. The CDR3 runs to 13 residues. V lost 4 bases and J 5 bases, leaving 10 bases between the germline ends. The germline V gene has CDR1 SGHDN and CDR2 FVKESK.